This is a list of T cell receptor beta chains from one sample in a study of control samples from healthy donors and cancer patients. The protocol was immunoSEQ multiplex PCR, while the TCRdb copy is restricted to in-frame clones and leaves out a portion. The sample comprises 150,000 to 200,000 clones, approximately 93% of which are singletons, and 8.5% rests with the top ten. Sequenced material: blood. The receptor source for this set is a woman aged 40 to 50 in good health. CDR3s include the opening cysteine and the closing phenylalanine or tryptophan. The D gene is left open where the match is weak.

cdr3_aa j_call d_call v_call
CAWTAGPYGDTEAFF TRBJ1-1 . TRBV30
CASSAGGQTYNSPLHF TRBJ1-6 TRBD1 TRBV4-3
CASSSRQGALNEKLFF TRBJ1-4 TRBD1 TRBV6-2/TRBV6-3
CASSYSTSGRADTQYF TRBJ2-3 TRBD2 TRBV6-5
CASRAVLGTNTGELFF TRBJ2-2 . TRBV11-2
CASSRDEGQPQHF TRBJ1-5 . TRBV18
CASSLWGPGDTQYF TRBJ2-3 . TRBV5-1
CASSSRGLVSNEQFF TRBJ2-1 TRBD1 TRBV4-3
CSVDTGFYGYTF TRBJ1-2 . TRBV29-1
CASSVERFPNTGELFF TRBJ2-2 . TRBV9
CASSPSSGDRGEKLFF TRBJ1-4 . TRBV27
CASSKGLAPTGELFF TRBJ2-2 TRBD2 TRBV19
CASSYGGNGNQPQHF TRBJ1-5 . TRBV6-2/TRBV6-3
CASSYSGPTYYGYTF TRBJ1-2 . TRBV6-2/TRBV6-3
CASSRRTGMNTEAFF TRBJ1-1 . TRBV18